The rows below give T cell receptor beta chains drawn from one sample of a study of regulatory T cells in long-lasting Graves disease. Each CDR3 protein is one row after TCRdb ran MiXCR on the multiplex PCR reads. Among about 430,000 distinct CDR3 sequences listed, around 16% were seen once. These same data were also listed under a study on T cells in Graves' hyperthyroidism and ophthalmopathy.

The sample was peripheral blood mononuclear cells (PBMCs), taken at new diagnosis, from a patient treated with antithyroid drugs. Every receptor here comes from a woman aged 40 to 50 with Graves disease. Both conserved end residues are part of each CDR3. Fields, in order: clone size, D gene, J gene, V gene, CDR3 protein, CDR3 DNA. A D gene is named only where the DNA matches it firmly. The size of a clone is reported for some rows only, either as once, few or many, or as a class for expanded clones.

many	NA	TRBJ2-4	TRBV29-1	CSVDTGSKNIQYF	TGCAGCGTTGATACAGGGTCCAAAAACATTCAGTACTTC
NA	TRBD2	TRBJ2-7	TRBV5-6	CASSFLGSGSHEQYF	TGTGCCAGCAGCTTTTTGGGTAGCGGGAGCCACGAGCAGTACTTC
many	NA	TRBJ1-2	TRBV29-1	CSVDGIANYGYTF	TGCAGCGTCGACGGAATAGCTAACTATGGCTACACCTTC
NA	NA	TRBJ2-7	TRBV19	CASSSGSSEFYEQYF	TGTGCCAGTAGTTCGGGTTCCAGCGAATTTTACGAGCAGTACTTC
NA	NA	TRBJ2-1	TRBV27	CASSLLVGNGYNEQFF	TGTGCCAGCAGTTTATTAGTAGGAAACGGTTACAATGAGCAGTTCTTC
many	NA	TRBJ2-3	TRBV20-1	CSATQYLPGGTDTQYF	TGCAGTGCTACACAATACCTCCCAGGGGGCACAGATACGCAGTATTTT
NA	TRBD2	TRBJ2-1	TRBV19	CASSISGRAFNEQFF	TGTGCCAGTAGCATTAGCGGGAGGGCGTTTAATGAGCAGTTCTTC
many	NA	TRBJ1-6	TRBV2	CASSPGDRFNSPLHF	TGTGCCAGCAGTCCAGGTGACAGATTTAATTCACCCCTCCACTTT
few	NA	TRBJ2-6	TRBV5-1	CASSPGISSGANVLTF	TGCGCCAGCAGCCCTGGGATAAGCTCTGGGGCCAACGTCCTGACTTTC
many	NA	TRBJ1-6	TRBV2	CASSAGYNSPLHF	TGTGCCAGCAGTGCGGGGTATAATTCACCCCTCCACTTT
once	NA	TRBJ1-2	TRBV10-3	CAISESLREGEVDGYTF	TGTGCCATCAGTGAGTCGCTCAGGGAGGGAGAGGTCGATGGCTACACCTTC
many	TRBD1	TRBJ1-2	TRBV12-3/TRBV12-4	CASAGGQGHGYTF	TGTGCCAGCGCTGGGGGACAGGGGCACGGCTACACCTTC
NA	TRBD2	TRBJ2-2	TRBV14	CASSRPGLAWSGELFF	TGTGCCAGCAGCCGGCCGGGACTAGCGTGGTCCGGGGAGCTGTTTTTT
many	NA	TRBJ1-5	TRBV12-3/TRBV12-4	CASNLGGDQPQHF	TGTGCCAGCAACTTGGGGGGCGATCAGCCCCAGCATTTT
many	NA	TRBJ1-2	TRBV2	CASSPGHGSNYGYTF	TGTGCCAGCAGCCCCGGACACGGCAGTAACTATGGCTACACCTTC
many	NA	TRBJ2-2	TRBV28	CASQKFTGELFF	TGTGCCAGCCAGAAGTTCACCGGGGAGCTGTTTTTT
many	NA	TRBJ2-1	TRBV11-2	CASSLGGLMGEQFF	TGTGCCAGCAGCTTAGGGGGGTTGATGGGGGAGCAGTTCTTC
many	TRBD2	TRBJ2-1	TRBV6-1	CASRGPGTSGRSYNEQFF	TGTGCCAGCAGGGGCCCCGGGACTAGCGGGAGATCTTACAATGAGCAGTTCTTC
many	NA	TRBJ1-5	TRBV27	CASSLVGSQGNQPQHF	TGTGCCAGCAGTTTAGTTGGCAGCCAGGGGAATCAGCCCCAGCATTTT
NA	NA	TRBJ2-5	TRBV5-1	CASKKGSVGNQETQYF	TGCGCCAGCAAAAAGGGTAGTGTAGGGAACCAAGAGACCCAGTACTTC
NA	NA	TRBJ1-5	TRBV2	CASSVGDGFNQPQHF	TGTGCCAGCAGTGTAGGAGATGGTTTCAATCAGCCCCAGCATTTT
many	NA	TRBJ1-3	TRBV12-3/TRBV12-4	CASSERQSLSGNTIYF	TGTGCCAGCAGCGAACGACAGAGCCTCTCTGGAAACACCATATATTTT
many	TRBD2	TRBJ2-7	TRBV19	CASSIVRDYNYEQYF	TGTGCCAGTAGTATAGTCCGGGACTATAATTACGAGCAGTACTTC
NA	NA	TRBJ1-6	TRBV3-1	CASSPRGRGNSPLHF	TGTGCCAGCAGCCCTCGGGGCAGGGGTAATTCACCCCTCCACTTT
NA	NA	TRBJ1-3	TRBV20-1	CSAGDPLNTIYF	TGCAGTGCTGGAGACCCTCTGAACACCATATATTTT
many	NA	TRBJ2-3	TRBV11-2	CASSPWVAGADTQYF	TGTGCCAGCAGCCCCTGGGTAGCTGGGGCAGATACGCAGTATTTT
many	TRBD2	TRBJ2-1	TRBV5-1	CASSSTSGSNEQFF	TGCGCCAGCAGCTCGACTAGCGGGAGCAATGAGCAGTTCTTC